The following is a T cell receptor (beta chain) sequence with its context. Antigen: not known. This record comes from a study of blood T cells in healthy people across ages. Background on the study: About one barcoded beta molecule per two T cells was the capture yield of template switching. Findings and caveats of the study: Diversity estimates drawn from one million T cells were deemed underestimates. Compared with aged donors, long-lived donors showed fewer expanded clones, suggesting selection.

The second PCR ran about 6 to 11 cycles with a sample-barcoded 5' primer and J-beta primers. TCRdb redid the calling of the 5' RACE reads with MiXCR, one entry per CDR3 protein. The repertoire holds around 1,500,000 distinct CDR3 sequences, with 42% as singletons. The specimen was blood. This clonotype originated in a woman younger than 30 in good health.

Written as DNA, the CDR3 is TGTGCCAGCAACGGAGGGACAGAAGCTTTCTTT. It encodes CASNGGTEAFF. The chain carries TRBV2 and TRBJ1-1, with TRBD1 as a possible D gene (6 bases). Germline CDR1 SNHLY, CDR2 FYNNEI. CDR3 length: 11 amino acids. V was trimmed by 7 bases and J by 8 bases, leaving 11 bases between them.